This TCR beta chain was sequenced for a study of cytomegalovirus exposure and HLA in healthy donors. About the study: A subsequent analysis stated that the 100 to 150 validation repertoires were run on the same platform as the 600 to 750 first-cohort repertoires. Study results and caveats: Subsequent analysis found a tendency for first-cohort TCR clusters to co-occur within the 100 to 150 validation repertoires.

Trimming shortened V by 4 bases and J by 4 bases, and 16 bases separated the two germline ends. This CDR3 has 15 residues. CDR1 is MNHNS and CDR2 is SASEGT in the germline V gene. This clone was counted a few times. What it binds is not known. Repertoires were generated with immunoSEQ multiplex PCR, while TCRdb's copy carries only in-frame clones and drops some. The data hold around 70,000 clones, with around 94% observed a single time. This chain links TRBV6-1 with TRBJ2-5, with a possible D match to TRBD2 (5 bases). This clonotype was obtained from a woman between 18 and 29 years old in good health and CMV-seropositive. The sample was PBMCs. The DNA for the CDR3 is TGTGCCAGCAGTGCAGCCAAAGCGGACCTAGAGACCCAGTACTTC. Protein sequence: CASSAAKADLETQYF.